This T cell receptor (beta chain) comes out of a study of PD-L1 blockade in urothelial cancer. Study as a whole: The number of prior chemotherapy regimens per patient was 0 to 3. Study-wide results and caveats: Clonality of blood TCR below the median before treatment predicted better survival.

Regarding time point: peripheral blood 6 weeks after treatment start. Comments on this clone: Its target is unknown.

Germline assignment: CDR1 SGDLS and CDR2 YYNGEE. With 2 bases clipped from V and 6 bases from J, the junction kept 7 bases outside the gene matches. The CDR3 totals 15 residues. The table came from immunoSEQ multiplex PCR; TCRdb's copy has only in-frame clones and leaves some out. The table lists some 19,000 clones, under 85% of them singletons. The clonotype was recovered from a man aged 50 to 60 with urothelial cancer. The gene calls are TRBV9 and TRBJ2-5, with 10 bases fitting TRBD2. This specimen was PBMCs, taken around atezolizumab (anti-PD-L1) treatment. The chain's CDR3 is CASSVASGGPQTQYF. The CDR3 nucleotides are TGTGCCAGCAGCGTGGCTAGCGGGGGACCCCAGACCCAGTACTTC. Full variable domain (missing parts from reference TRBV9 and TRBJ2-5): DSGVTQTPKHLITATGQRVTLRCSPRSGDLSVYWYQQSLDQGLQFLIQYYNGEERAKGNILERFSAQQFPDLHSELNLSSLELGDSALYFCASSVASGGPQTQYFGPGTRLLVL.